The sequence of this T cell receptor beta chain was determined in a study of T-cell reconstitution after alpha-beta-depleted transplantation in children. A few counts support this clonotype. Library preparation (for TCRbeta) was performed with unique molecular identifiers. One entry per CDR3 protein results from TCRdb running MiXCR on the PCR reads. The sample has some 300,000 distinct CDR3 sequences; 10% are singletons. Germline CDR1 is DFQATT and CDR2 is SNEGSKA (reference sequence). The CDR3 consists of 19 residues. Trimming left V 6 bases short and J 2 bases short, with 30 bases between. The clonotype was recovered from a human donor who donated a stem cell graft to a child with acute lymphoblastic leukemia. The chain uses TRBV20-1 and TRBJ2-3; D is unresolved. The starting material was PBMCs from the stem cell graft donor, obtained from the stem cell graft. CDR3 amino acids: CSAVPPRNGPKSFTDTQYF. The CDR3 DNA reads TGCAGTGCCGTTCCTCCCCGGAACGGACCTAAATCCTTCACAGATACGCAGTATTTT.